A single sample gave rise to the 9 T cell receptor beta chains below, sequenced in a study of T cell clonotyping in hematopoietic cell transplantation (dated by TCRdb to about 2021). Interpreted using the paper, the time point label stands for: recipient sample taken at acute GVHD onset. The receptor library was made with the immunoSEQ multiplex PCR assay. Entries here come from immuneACCESS through TCRdb and include only in-frame sequences with V and J called. Some clones fail to appear in such tables; in the studies checked, an unresolved V gene covers under half of the shortfall, and the cause of the remainder is unknown. Across this sample there are 8,000 to 8,500 clones, with about 89% seen only once. Approximately 4.5% of the sample is taken by the ten largest. Material: peripheral blood mononuclear cells, obtained at the time of graft-versus-host disease after allogeneic stem cell transplant. These TCRs come from a male patient aged 60 to 75 who had an allogeneic stem cell transplant from a related donor, so the T cells may come from the graft donor. Some clones in this sample may be carry-over from other donors' samples.

The chain employs TRBV6-5 and TRBJ2-1; 7 bases fit TRBD1. This CDR3 is 13 amino acids long. Germline lookup yields CDR1 MNHEY and CDR2 SVGAGI. The junction had 8 bases not matched to a gene; V was cut back by 7 bases and J by 8 bases. CDR3 in amino acids: CASKGAGKHEQFF. Here the CDR3 DNA reads TGTGCCAGCAAGGGGGCCGGAAAACATGAGCAGTTCTTC.

The genes are TRBV2 and TRBJ2-2; 13 bases line up with TRBD2. V lost 7 bases, J lost 4 bases, and 9 bases stayed unmatched. This CDR3 is built from 17 residues. Germline CDR1 is SNHLY and CDR2 is FYNNEI. The CDR3 DNA sequence: TGTGCCAGCACTCACGGACTAGCGGGGGCCCTCACCGGGGAGCTGTTTTTT. This translates into CASTHGLAGALTGELFF.

The rearrangement joins TRBV11-2 to TRBJ2-2; D is ambiguous. Trimming removed 2 bases from V and 6 bases from J, with 16 bases in between. This CDR3 contains 16 residues. Per the germline V gene, CDR1 is SGHAT and CDR2 is FQNNGV. As DNA, the CDR3 is TGTGCCAGCAGCTTAAGGACCATTCTGGGTCCCGGGGAGCTGTTTTTT. Encoded protein: CASSLRTILGPGELFF.

V gene TRBV6-6 combines with J gene TRBJ1-2; no firm D call. The CDR3 is 15 residues long. The germline CDR1 and CDR2 sequences are MNHNY and SVGAGI (reference sequence). The CDR3 DNA reads as TGTGCTTCGGGTCGGCCTTCGGGCAACTCCTATGGCTACACCTTC. Its protein is CASGRPSGNSYGYTF.

The V and J genes are TRBV11-2 and TRBJ2-5; D is unresolved. The CDR3 extends over 14 amino acids. Trimming removed 4 bases at V and 3 bases at J, with 12 bases between. CDR1 and CDR2 from the germline V gene are SGHAT and FQNNGV. CDR3 in DNA: TGTGCCAGCAGCTCTTACGGGCAGGAAGAGACCCAGTACTTC. It yields the protein CASSSYGQEETQYF. Drawing the rest from reference TRBV11-2 and TRBJ2-5, the complete variable domain is EAGVAQSPRYKIIEKRQSVAFWCNPISGHATLYWYQQILGQGPKLLIQFQNNGVVDDSQLPKDRFSAERLKGVDSTLKIQPAKLEDSAVYLCASSSYGQEETQYFGPGTRLLVL.

Only a few counts were recorded for this clone. This sequence joins TRBV5-1 and TRBJ2-7; D perhaps matches TRBD1 (6 bases). From germline, CDR1 is SGHRS and CDR2 YFSETQ. The CDR3 is 13 amino acids. The ends were cut back, 0 bases at V and 9 bases at J, with 13 bases in the middle. CDR3 coding DNA: TGCGCCAGCAGCTTGGACAGGGTAAATCGGCAGTACTTC. Its translation: CASSLDRVNRQYF.

The V call is TRBV11-3, the J call TRBJ2-1; D is perhaps TRBD1 or TRBD2 (5 bases each). CDR3 length: 12 amino acids. Germline values: CDR1 SGHNT, CDR2 YENEEA. The V gene lost 5 bases and the J gene lost 6 bases, with 8 bases spanning the gap. The CDR3 nucleotides are TGTGCCAGCAGCAGGGACCTCAATGAGCAGTTCTTC. Its protein product is CASSRDLNEQFF.

The chain couples TRBV7-9 to TRBJ1-6, with 7 bases matching TRBD1. This CDR3 comprises 14 residues. With 6 bases clipped from V and 10 bases from J, the junction kept 9 bases outside the gene matches. CDR1 SEHNR and CDR2 FQNEAQ come from the germline V gene (reference sequence). CDR3 in DNA: TGTGCCAGCAGGGCTAGACAGGGAGAGTCACCCCTCCACTTT. Its protein is CASRARQGESPLHF.

The chain links TRBV6-1 to TRBJ2-2; D gene unclear. Trimming stripped 3 bases from V and 2 bases from J, with 13 bases between. The CDR3 covers 16 residues. The germline V gene has CDR1 MNHNS and CDR2 SASEGT. The CDR3 loop is CASSDVNAGNTGELFF. DNA of the CDR3: TGTGCCAGCAGTGATGTTAATGCAGGAAACACCGGGGAGCTGTTTTTT.